The rows below give T cell receptor beta chains drawn from one sample of a study of T-cell memory formation after mild COVID-19. Via MiXCR, TCRdb re-called the 5' RACE reads, giving one row per CDR3 protein. The sample holds some 450,000 distinct CDR3 sequences, around 17% seen once. The specimen sequenced was PBMCs or a T cell subset sorted from them (not recorded which). The origin of the receptors is a man between 18 and 29 years old who had mild COVID-19 (a few samples of this study predate the infection). Cell type and time point are not known. Both conserved end residues are part of each CDR3. The D gene is left open where the match is weak. For some rows the clone size is stated as once, few or many, or as a class when expanded; others skip it.

abundance	v_gene	j_gene	d_gene	CDR3nt	CDR3aa
-	TRBV5-1	TRBJ2-2	TRBD2	TGCGCCAGCAGCGGCCCGGGGGGGGCAGGCGGGGAGCTGTTTTTT	CASSGPGGAGGELFF
few	TRBV3-1	TRBJ2-1	-	TGTGCCAGCAGCCAAGTGGCGACTTACAATGAGCAGTTCTTC	CASSQVATYNEQFF
few	TRBV27	TRBJ2-2	-	TGTGCCAGCAGTTTACTGGCAGGGGACATCACCGGGGAGCTGTTTTTT	CASSLLAGDITGELFF
-	TRBV12-3/TRBV12-4	TRBJ2-5	TRBD2	TGTGCCAGCAGTTCCGGGACTAGTTGGACCCAGTACTTC	CASSSGTSWTQYF
few	TRBV5-1	TRBJ1-2	-	TGCGCCAGCAGCTTCAACAGGATGAACTATGGCTACACCTTC	CASSFNRMNYGYTF
few	TRBV5-1	TRBJ2-2	TRBD1	TGCGCCAGCAGGAACCAGGGGGCGAACACCGGGGAGCTGTTTTTT	CASRNQGANTGELFF
few	TRBV9	TRBJ2-1	-	TGTGCCAGCAGCGCGGAGGGACGTTTTAATGAGCAGTTCTTC	CASSAEGRFNEQFF
-	TRBV4-2	TRBJ1-2	TRBD1	TGTGCCAGCAGCCACGGGACAGGGGGGGTTGGCTATGGCTACACCTTC	CASSHGTGGVGYGYTF
-	TRBV4-1	TRBJ2-1	TRBD2	TGCGCCAGCAGCCAAGTGTCCAGCGGGGGGCGGGATGAGCAGTTCTTC	CASSQVSSGGRDEQFF
-	TRBV7-9	TRBJ1-5	-	TGTGCCAGCAGCCAGAGAGGGAGCAATCAGCCCCAGCATTTT	CASSQRGSNQPQHF
-	TRBV6-5	TRBJ2-7	-	TGTGCCAGCAGTTCAGCCCCGTATTCCTACGAGCAGTACTTC	CASSSAPYSYEQYF
-	TRBV12-3/TRBV12-4	TRBJ2-1	TRBD2	TGTGCCAGCAGTACGGGACTAGCGGGGGCCTATGAGCAGTTCTTC	CASSTGLAGAYEQFF
-	TRBV5-1	TRBJ2-1	-	TGCGCCAGCAGCCCCCAGGGCCCCTCCTACAATGAGCAGTTCTTC	CASSPQGPSYNEQFF
few	TRBV5-6	TRBJ1-1	-	TGTGCCAGCAGCTTGGTTGGATTAATGAACACTGAAGCTTTCTTT	CASSLVGLMNTEAFF
-	TRBV6-5	TRBJ1-2	-	TGTGCCAGCAGGGCATCTAACTATGGCTACACCTTC	CASRASNYGYTF
-	TRBV7-2	TRBJ1-4	-	TGTGCCAGCAGCTTAGGTGCAGGGCAGACTTCGGGAAAACTGTTTTTT	CASSLGAGQTSGKLFF
few	TRBV7-3	TRBJ2-1	-	TGTGCCAGCAGCCCGTCCACTAGATATGAGCAGTTCTTC	CASSPSTRYEQFF
few	TRBV5-1	TRBJ2-2	-	TGCGCCAGCAGCTTGGCCTTAGGGACAATCACCGGGGAGCTGTTTTTT	CASSLALGTITGELFF
few	TRBV9	TRBJ1-2	-	TGTGCCAGCAGCGTAGCTTCAGGATATGGCTACACCTTC	CASSVASGYGYTF
-	TRBV12-3/TRBV12-4	TRBJ1-6	-	TGTGCCAGCAGTTTTGGGGGAGGATCACCCCTCCACTTT	CASSFGGGSPLHF
-	TRBV20-1	TRBJ2-3	-	TGCAGTGCTGCGGGTCGGCTAGGGGGCACAGATACGCAGTATTTT	CSAAGRLGGTDTQYF
-	TRBV3-1	TRBJ2-2	-	TGTGCCAGCAGCCACACCGTATCCGGGGAGCTGTTTTTT	CASSHTVSGELFF
once	TRBV28	TRBJ2-1	TRBD1	TGTGCCAGCAGTTCCCCCATTCTGGACAGGGACCTCGACAATGAGCAGTTCTTC	CASSSPILDRDLDNEQFF
few	TRBV7-2	TRBJ2-1	-	TGTGCCAGCAGCTTACTAAACAGGGGAGGGGAGCAGTTCTTC	CASSLLNRGGEQFF
few	TRBV4-3	TRBJ1-3	TRBD1	TGCGCCAGCAGCCTTACTCCCGGGACAGGGGGCGGAAACACCATATATTTT	CASSLTPGTGGGNTIYF
many	TRBV5-1	TRBJ1-1	-	TGCGCCAGCAGCTTGGTGCCAGGGGACACTGAAGCTTTCTTT	CASSLVPGDTEAFF
few	TRBV7-9	TRBJ1-1	-	TGTGCCAGCAGCTTACCCACTGAAGCTTTCTTT	CASSLPTEAFF
-	TRBV6-2/TRBV6-3	TRBJ2-7	-	TGTGCCAGCGGTCGGCACGAGCAGTACTTC	CASGRHEQYF
-	TRBV11-2	TRBJ2-1	TRBD2	TGTGCCAGCAGCGGTAGGACTAGGGAGGTCCATGAGCAGTTCTTC	CASSGRTREVHEQFF
few	TRBV7-9	TRBJ2-1	-	TGTGCCAGCAGCTTCGGCGTCTATGAGCAGTTCTTC	CASSFGVYEQFF
-	TRBV30	TRBJ2-7	-	TGTGCCTGGGGCAGGGCAACCTACGAGCAGTACTTC	CAWGRATYEQYF
-	TRBV20-1	TRBJ2-7	-	TGCAGTGCCCTAGACCCAGGGCGACCCTACGAGCAGTACTTC	CSALDPGRPYEQYF
-	TRBV4-2	TRBJ2-7	-	TGTGCCAGCAGCCAAGATTCGCAGGTTCGGGAGCAGTACTTC	CASSQDSQVREQYF
few	TRBV9	TRBJ2-2	TRBD1	TGTGCCAGCAGCAGACAGGGTATAACCGGGGAGCTGTTTTTT	CASSRQGITGELFF
-	TRBV5-6	TRBJ2-2	-	TGTGCCAGCAGCGGGGGATGGGACACCGGGGAGCTGTTTTTT	CASSGGWDTGELFF
many	TRBV5-1	TRBJ2-5	-	TGCGCCAGCAGCCCAGGTGGGGCGGGTAACCAAGAGACCCAGTACTTC	CASSPGGAGNQETQYF
few	TRBV6-5	TRBJ2-3	TRBD2	TGTGCCAGCATTAAACTAGCGGGGAGCACAGATACGCAGTATTTT	CASIKLAGSTDTQYF
-	TRBV20-1	TRBJ1-3	-	TGCAGTGATAGTACTGGGGCATCTGGAAACACCATATATTTT	CSDSTGASGNTIYF
few	TRBV7-3	TRBJ2-3	TRBD1	TGTGCCAGCAGCCCTGGACAGGGCTTTCGTACAGATACGCAGTATTTT	CASSPGQGFRTDTQYF
few	TRBV30	TRBJ1-2	TRBD1	TGTGCCTGGACCCTCGGGACAGTCTATGGCTACACCTTC	CAWTLGTVYGYTF
-	TRBV18	TRBJ1-5	-	TGTGCCAGCTCACTGAGGACGTCCGATCAGCCCCAGCATTTT	CASSLRTSDQPQHF
few	TRBV2	TRBJ1-1	-	TGTGCCAGCAGTGTGTCAGTAGACACTGAAGCTTTCTTT	CASSVSVDTEAFF
few	TRBV10-2	TRBJ2-6	-	TGCGCCAGCAGTGAGTCGCTGTATCCTGGGGCCAACGTCCTGACTTTC	CASSESLYPGANVLTF
-	TRBV24-1	TRBJ1-5	-	TGTGCCACCAGTGAAACTACCGGGACATCTTATAGCAATCAGCCCCAGCATTTT	CATSETTGTSYSNQPQHF
-	TRBV5-6	TRBJ2-2	-	TGTGCCAGCAGCGAATGGTTCCAGGCATACACCGGGGAGCTGTTTTTT	CASSEWFQAYTGELFF
few	TRBV6-2/TRBV6-3	TRBJ2-2	-	TGTGCCAGCATCCCGGGTTGGCGGGGCCCAAACACCGGGGAGCTGTTTTTT	CASIPGWRGPNTGELFF
-	TRBV5-4	TRBJ2-2	-	TGTGCCAGCAGTGGCATTGTTACCGGGGAGCTGTTTTTT	CASSGIVTGELFF
-	TRBV5-1	TRBJ2-3	-	TGCGCCAGCGGATTGACCGGCCCCTACATGGCGGGCACAGATACGCAGTATTTT	CASGLTGPYMAGTDTQYF
-	TRBV5-1	TRBJ2-1	-	TGCGCCAGCAGCTTAGAAAGCAATGAGCAGTTCTTC	CASSLESNEQFF
few	TRBV6-5	TRBJ2-5	-	TGTGCCAGCAGCCGGGGCTGGGGGGAGACCCAGTACTTC	CASSRGWGETQYF
-	TRBV4-1	TRBJ2-7	-	TGCGCCAGCAGCCAAGGTGGGGGCACCACCTACGAGCAGTACTTC	CASSQGGGTTYEQYF
many	TRBV3-1	TRBJ1-4	-	TGTGCCAGCAGCCAAGTCCATAAGGAAAAACTGTTTTTT	CASSQVHKEKLFF
-	TRBV4-1	TRBJ1-5	TRBD1	TGCGCCAGCAGCCACGGACAGGGCTGGAGCAATCAGCCCCAGCATTTT	CASSHGQGWSNQPQHF
-	TRBV7-2	TRBJ2-1	-	TGTGCCAGCAGATCTCAGGAGGGGAGGTCGGCGCAGTTCTTC	CASRSQEGRSAQFF
few	TRBV7-9	TRBJ2-3	-	TGTGCCAGCAGCTTAAAGTTGCAAACAGATACGCAGTATTTT	CASSLKLQTDTQYF
few	TRBV5-4	TRBJ2-3	TRBD2	TGTGCCAGCAGCTTGGAAACTAGCGGGACAGATACGCAGTATTTT	CASSLETSGTDTQYF
few	TRBV12-3/TRBV12-4	TRBJ2-7	TRBD1	TGTGCCAGCAGACCCGGGACAGCGACCTACGAGCAGTACTTC	CASRPGTATYEQYF
few	TRBV12-3/TRBV12-4	TRBJ2-7	-	TGTGCCAGCAGTCGCCCGGGACTTAACAAGCAGTACTTC	CASSRPGLNKQYF
-	TRBV6-5	TRBJ1-2	-	TGTGCCAGCAGACTCCTCCCTAACTATGGCTACACCTTC	CASRLLPNYGYTF